The 22 T cell receptor beta chains below come from one sample, sequenced in a study of immune evolution from preneoplasia to lung adenocarcinoma. The protocol was immunoSEQ multiplex PCR, while the TCRdb copy is restricted to in-frame clones and leaves out a portion. The table records some 15,000 clones, 65% to 85% of them present only once. The sequenced sample was FFPE minimally invasive lung adenocarcinoma tissue. Receptors were obtained from a person aged 70 to 85 with lung adenocarcinoma.

The chain employs TRBV7-2 and TRBJ2-7; 10 nucleotides align to TRBD2. The germline V gene has CDR1 SGHTA and CDR2 FQGNSA. V dropped 4 bases and J dropped 6; count of bases not matched to a gene: 6. This CDR3 contains 14 residues. CDR3 DNA sequence: TGTGCCAGCAGCTCCCTAGCGGGGGCTACCGAGCAGTACTTC. It is translated as CASSSLAGATEQYF.

The sample holds a few counts of this clone. This rearrangement joins TRBV7-2 to TRBJ2-2, with 11 bases lining up with TRBD1. The CDR3 runs to 16 residues. Losses at the gene ends were 5 bases for V and 5 bases for J; bases not matched to a gene: 7. Germline V gene data show CDR1 as SGHTA and CDR2 as FQGNSA. The CDR3 here is CASSPRDRGFTGELFF. The CDR3 DNA sequence: TGTGCCAGCAGCCCACGGGACAGGGGGTTTACCGGGGAGCTGTTTTTT.

In its sample, this clone was seen once. This sequence joins TRBV7-8 and TRBJ2-2; perhaps TRBD2 as D (5 bases). The V gene lost 7 bases and the J gene lost 8 bases, with 11 bases spanning the gap. CDR3 length: 12 amino acids. The germline CDR1 and CDR2 sequences are SGHVS and FQNEAQ. The CDR3 DNA reads as TGTGCCAGCAATCGAGCGGAGGGGGAGCTGTTTTTT. Translation: CASNRAEGELFF.

The chain links TRBV7-9 to TRBJ1-2, with TRBD1 as a possible D gene (5 bases). The CDR3 is made up of 13 amino acids. Germline V gene data show CDR1 as SEHNR and CDR2 as FQNEAQ (reference sequence). V gave up 1 base and J gave up 7 bases, with 10 bases separating them. The chain's CDR3 is CASSLGGWSGYTF. The CDR3, as DNA: TGTGCCAGCAGCTTAGGGGGCTGGAGTGGCTACACCTTC.

The chain has TRBV7-8 and TRBJ1-2, with D possibly matching TRBD1 (6 bases). This CDR3 is 16 amino acids long. Deletions cut 5 bases from V and 4 bases from J, with 20 bases between. Germline V lookup: CDR1 SGHVS, CDR2 FQNEAQ. This chain's CDR3 is CASSAGTTGAIYGYTF. In nucleotides, the CDR3 is TGTGCCAGCAGCGCCGGGACAACTGGGGCTATCTATGGCTACACCTTC.

The chain employs TRBV27 and TRBJ2-7, with 9 bases that match TRBD1. CDR3 length equals 15 residues. With V trimmed by 5 bases and J by 3 bases, 8 bases remained unmatched. Germline loops: CDR1 MNHEY, CDR2 SMNVEV (reference sequence). The CDR3 sequence: CASSLYRGPDYEQYF. The CDR3 DNA follows: TGTGCCAGCAGTCTGTACAGGGGGCCCGACTACGAGCAGTACTTC.

This clone appeared once. The chain joins TRBV7-9 to TRBJ2-1, with D perhaps given as TRBD1 or TRBD2 (6 bases each). Germline CDR1 is SEHNR and CDR2 is FQNEAQ (reference sequence). V lost 1 base and J lost 7, with 17 bases in between. The CDR3 is 16 amino acids. CDR3 coding DNA: TGTGCCAGCAGCTTAGGGGGGGCGGGAAGATGGAATGAGCAGTTCTTC. Its translation is CASSLGGAGRWNEQFF.

The chain uses TRBV6-4 and TRBJ1-6; D unclear. This CDR3 has 19 residues. Germline V gene data show CDR1 as MRHNA and CDR2 as SNTAGT. V lost 2 bases, J lost 4 bases, and 21 bases lay in between. The DNA of the CDR3 is TGTGCCAGCAGTGACGGCCCGTTCCTCCACCGGGGATATAATTCACCCCTCCACTTT. It encodes CASSDGPFLHRGYNSPLHF.

This chain uses TRBV4-1 with TRBJ2-3, with D unclear. Trimming took 4 bases from V and 0 from J, leaving 8 bases between them. The germline CDR1 and CDR2 sequences are MGHRA and YSYEKL. There are 14 residues in the CDR3. CDR3 in amino acids: CASSPQPSTDTQYF. In DNA form, the CDR3 reads TGCGCCAGCAGCCCGCAGCCGAGCACAGATACGCAGTATTTT.

This rearrangement joins TRBV28 to TRBJ2-1, with 12 bases that match TRBD2. Trimming took 2 bases from V and 7 from J; bases not matched to a gene: 6. The V gene's germline CDR1 is MDHEN and CDR2 SYDVKM. This CDR3 spans 16 amino acids. CDR3 loop: CASSLRLAGAQNEQFF. The CDR3 DNA sequence: TGTGCCAGCAGTTTAAGACTAGCGGGAGCGCAGAATGAGCAGTTCTTC. Full variable domain (rest looked up from reference TRBV28 and TRBJ2-1): DVKVTQSSRYLVKRTGEKVFLECVQDMDHENMFWYRQDPGLGLRLIYFSYDVKMKEKGDIPEGYSVSREKKERFSLILESASTNQTSMYLCASSLRLAGAQNEQFFGPGTRLTVL.

J is TRBJ2-4 and V is TRBV29-1, with 7 bases fitting TRBD1. The CDR3 runs 14 residues. V shed 8 bases and J 6 bases; nucleotides not matched to a gene: 13. Per the germline V gene, CDR1 is SQVTM and CDR2 is ANQGSEA. The CDR3 sequence is CSYWDSLRGNIQYF. CDR3 in DNA: TGCAGCTACTGGGACAGTCTAAGGGGAAACATTCAGTACTTC. The full variable domain, in which reference TRBV29-1 and TRBJ2-4 provide the parts outside the CDR3, is SAVISQKPSRDICQRGTSLTIQCQVDSQVTMMFWYRQQPGQSLTLIATANQGSEATYESGFVIDKFPISRPNLTFSTLTVSNMSPEDSSIYLCSYWDSLRGNIQYFGAGTRLSVL.

The chain employs TRBV11-2 and TRBJ2-2; the D gene could be TRBD1 or TRBD2 (7 bases each). The CDR3 extends over 16 amino acids. V lost 4 bases to trimming and J lost 5 bases, with 17 bases between them. CDR1 is SGHAT and CDR2 is FQNNGV in the germline V gene. This chain's CDR3 is CASSWGEGAMTGELFF. CDR3 coding DNA: TGTGCCAGCAGCTGGGGGGAGGGGGCTATGACCGGGGAGCTGTTTTTT. The full variable domain, in which reference TRBV11-2 and TRBJ2-2 provide the parts outside the CDR3, is EAGVAQSPRYKIIEKRQSVAFWCNPISGHATLYWYQQILGQGPKLLIQFQNNGVVDDSQLPKDRFSAERLKGVDSTLKIQPAKLEDSAVYLCASSWGEGAMTGELFFGEGSRLTVL.

This clone was seen just once. This sequence joins TRBV6-5 and TRBJ2-2, with D unclear. The CDR3 runs to 14 residues. With 5 bases removed from V and 1 base from J, the gap between germline ends came to 8 bases. The V gene's germline CDR1 is MNHEY and CDR2 SVGAGI. CDR3 protein: CASSRTVNTGELFF. The CDR3 DNA follows: TGTGCCAGCAGTCGTACAGTGAACACCGGGGAGCTGTTTTTT.

This clone was seen just once. This chain uses TRBV5-1 with TRBJ2-1; 7 bases align to TRBD1. After removal of 5 bases from V and 6 bases from J, the junction contained 20 bases not matched to a gene. The CDR3 covers 18 residues. Germline V gives CDR1 SGHRS, CDR2 YFSETQ. This chain's CDR3 is CASRSETGLRLGPNEQFF. The CDR3 coding sequence is TGCGCCAGCAGGTCGGAGACAGGGTTGCGTCTGGGCCCCAATGAGCAGTTCTTC.

This chain connects TRBV4-2 to TRBJ2-7; no reliable D call. The germline V gene has CDR1 LGHNA and CDR2 YNFKEQ. The V end was cut by 0 bases, the J end by 2 bases, with 14 bases between. This CDR3 region has 16 residues. The CDR3 coding sequence is TGTGCCAGCAGCCAAGATCTGGGTAGTCGGGCCTACGAGCAGTACTTC. This translates into CASSQDLGSRAYEQYF.

The CDR3 reads CASSPRGSSGYTF. For the CDR3, the DNA is TGCGCCAGCAGCCCTCGGGGGTCGAGTGGCTACACCTTC. The V and J genes are TRBV5-1 and TRBJ1-2; maybe TRBD1 (5 bases). Per the germline V gene, CDR1 is SGHRS and CDR2 is YFSETQ. V lost 4 bases and J lost 7, with 14 bases in between. CDR3 length: 13 amino acids. The full variable domain, with the rest looked up from reference TRBV5-1 and TRBJ1-2, is KAGVTQTPRYLIKTRGQQVTLSCSPISGHRSVSWYQQTPGQGLQFLFEYFSETQRNKGNFPGRFSGRQFSNSRSEMNVSTLELGDSALYLCASSPRGSSGYTFGSGTRLTVV.

The chain joins TRBV5-1 to TRBJ1-5, with a possible D match to TRBD1 (6 bases). Trimming took off 4 bases at V and 0 bases at J, with 11 bases between the two ends. The germline gives CDR1 SGHRS, CDR2 YFSETQ. This CDR3 is built from 15 residues. DNA for the CDR3: TGCGCCAGCAGCCTGACAGGTTTTAGCAATCAGCCCCAGCATTTT. It encodes CASSLTGFSNQPQHF. Full variable domain (missing parts from reference TRBV5-1 and TRBJ1-5): KAGVTQTPRYLIKTRGQQVTLSCSPISGHRSVSWYQQTPGQGLQFLFEYFSETQRNKGNFPGRFSGRQFSNSRSEMNVSTLELGDSALYLCASSLTGFSNQPQHFGDGTRLSIL.

This chain links TRBV5-1 with TRBJ1-1; TRBD1 might be the D (6 bases). The CDR3 totals 15 residues. Germline CDR1 reads SGHRS; CDR2 reads YFSETQ. Between the trimmed V and J ends, which lost 6 bases and 0 bases, there was a span of 15 bases. The CDR3 nucleotides read TGCGCCAGCATGCAGGCAGGGGTATTGAACACTGAAGCTTTCTTT. Translated, it gives CASMQAGVLNTEAFF.

V and J are TRBV27 and TRBJ1-1; D remains ambiguous. This CDR3 comprises 13 residues. Germline V CDR1 and CDR2: MNHEY, SMNVEV (reference sequence). V gave up 4 bases and J gave up 5 bases, with 11 bases separating them. This CDR3 is CASSWREETEAFF. The DNA for the CDR3 is TGTGCCAGCAGTTGGAGGGAGGAAACTGAAGCTTTCTTT.

V gene TRBV28 combines with J gene TRBJ1-5; D is uncertain. The germline gives CDR1 MDHEN, CDR2 SYDVKM. This CDR3 has 12 residues. The V gene lost 6 bases and the J gene lost 3 bases, with 6 bases spanning the gap. CDR3 sequence (DNA): TGTGCCAGCAGACCAGCCAATCAGCCCCAGCATTTT. Protein product: CASRPANQPQHF.

The chain is built from TRBV18 and TRBJ1-4; D remains unclear. CDR3 length: 14 residues. V was trimmed by 2 bases and J by 0 bases, leaving 4 bases between them. Looked up from germline, CDR1 is KGHSH and CDR2 is LQKENI. The CDR3 DNA is TGTGCCAGCTCACCAGATTCAACTAATGAAAAACTGTTTTTT. Its translation: CASSPDSTNEKLFF.

This chain joins TRBV6-1 and TRBJ2-7; 7 bases align to TRBD2. V dropped 5 bases and J dropped 3; count of bases not matched to a gene: 1. CDR3 length: 12 residues. The germline gives CDR1 MNHNS, CDR2 SASEGT. The CDR3 is CASSRTSYEQYF. DNA for the CDR3: TGTGCCAGCAGTAGGACTAGCTACGAGCAGTACTTC.